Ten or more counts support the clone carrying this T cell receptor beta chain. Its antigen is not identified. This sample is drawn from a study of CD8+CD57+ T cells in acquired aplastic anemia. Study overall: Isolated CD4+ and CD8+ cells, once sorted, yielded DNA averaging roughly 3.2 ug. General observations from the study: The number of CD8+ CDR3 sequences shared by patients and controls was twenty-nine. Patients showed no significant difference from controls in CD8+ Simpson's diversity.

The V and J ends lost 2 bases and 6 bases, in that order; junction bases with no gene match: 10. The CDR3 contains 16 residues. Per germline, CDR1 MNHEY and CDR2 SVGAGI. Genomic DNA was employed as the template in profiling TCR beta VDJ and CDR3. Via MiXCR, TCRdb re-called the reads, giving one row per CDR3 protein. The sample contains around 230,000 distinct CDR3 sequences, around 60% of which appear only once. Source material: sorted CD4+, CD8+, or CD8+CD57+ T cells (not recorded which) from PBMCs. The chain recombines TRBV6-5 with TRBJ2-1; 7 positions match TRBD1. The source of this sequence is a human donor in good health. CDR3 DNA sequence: TGTGCCAGCAGTTACGATTCATCGGCAGGGGGCAATGAGCAGTTCTTC. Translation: CASSYDSSAGGNEQFF.